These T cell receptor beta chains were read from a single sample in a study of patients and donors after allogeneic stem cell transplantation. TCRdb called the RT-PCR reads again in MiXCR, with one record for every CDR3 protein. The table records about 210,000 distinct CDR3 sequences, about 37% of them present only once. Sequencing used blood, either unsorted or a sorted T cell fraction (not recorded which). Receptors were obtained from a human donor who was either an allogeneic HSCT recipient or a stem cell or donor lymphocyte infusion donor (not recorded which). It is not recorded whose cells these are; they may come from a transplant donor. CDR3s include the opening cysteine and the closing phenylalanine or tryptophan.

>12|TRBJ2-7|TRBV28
CASSRGSYEQYF
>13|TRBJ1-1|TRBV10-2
CASSQGTGTEAFF
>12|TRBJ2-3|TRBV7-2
CASSWDVGSQYF
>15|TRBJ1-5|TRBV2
CASTSGTGGNQPQHF
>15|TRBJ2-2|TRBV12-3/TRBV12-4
CASSLGGTNTGELFF
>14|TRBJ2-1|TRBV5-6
CASRWMTGVNEQFF
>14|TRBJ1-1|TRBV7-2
CASSLADRIREAFF
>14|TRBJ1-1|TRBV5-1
CASSSHREYTEAFF
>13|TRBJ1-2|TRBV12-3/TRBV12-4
CASSFRVLYGYTF
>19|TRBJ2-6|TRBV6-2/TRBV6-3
CASSYDFVVQSSGANVLTF
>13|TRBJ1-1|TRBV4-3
CASSQVLRRGGFF
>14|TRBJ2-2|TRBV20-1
CSARTSDGTGELFF
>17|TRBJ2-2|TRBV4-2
CASSQEGQGLPTGELFF
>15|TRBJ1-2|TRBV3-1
CASSPWDRGKDGYTF
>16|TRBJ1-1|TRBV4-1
CASSATPLAGDTEAFF